The T cell receptor (beta chain) described here comes from a study of regulatory T cells in long-lasting Graves disease (dated by TCRdb to the early 2020s). About the study as a whole: In the newly diagnosed Graves' disease group, patients had been taking antithyroid drugs for less than 3 months. Peripheral blood TCR sequencing and RNA sequencing compared persistent Graves' disease patients with newly diagnosed Graves' disease patients. The study was registered as a clinical trial and conducted in China. TCR sequencing covered around 13 persistent and about 20 newly diagnosed Graves' disease patients, 33 samples in total. The research as a whole found: Patients with persistent disease shared more public clonotypes (about 2,900) than newly diagnosed patients did (about 970). Only the TCR beta chain was sequenced and analyzed. The authors noted that the small sample size was a limitation that may lower accuracy. Because the primary lesion, thyroid tissue, could not be accessed, the study looked at peripheral blood alone. Compared with newly diagnosed patients, persistent Graves' disease patients had lower TCR Shannon entropy and fewer highly expanded clones, which suggests clonal expansion.

In light of the paper, this sample's time point label describes: newly diagnosed GD, antithyroid drugs for less than 3 months. RNA was extracted from PBMCs in TRIzol for both TCR sequencing and RNA sequencing. The diagnosis of Graves' disease was made according to American Thyroid Association guidelines. Recruitment of patients was carried out at an endocrinology department in Xi'an, China. From each patient, around 9 milliliters of peripheral blood was collected into an EDTA anticoagulant tube. PBMCs were isolated by Ficoll Paque Plus density gradient separation without further T cell sorting. An Agilent 2100 Bioanalyzer and agarose gel were used to check RNA quality, while a NanoDrop 2000 measured RNA concentration. Notes on this clonotype: Its binding antigen is unknown. No base quality information exists; no much larger clone differs at one position.

The library came from multiplex PCR. Sequencing took place on an Illumina HiSeq 4000. iRepertoire HTBI primers and Arm-PCR amplification of CDR3 regions were used to construct TCR beta libraries. Before sequencing, the PCR products went through gel purification. The published analysis was carried out like this. Across samples, some 62 TRBV and around 15 TRBJ segments were identified and used for gene usage analysis of CDR3 amino acid clonotypes. Filtered high-quality paired reads were merged into contigs using COPE and FqMerger. BLAST was used to align contigs to the IMGT TRBV, TRBD and TRBJ reference genes, and CDR3 was defined following IMGT. Clonotypes above 0.1% frequency were classified as highly expanded clones. Shannon entropy served as the measure of repertoire diversity, while the Gini coefficient captured V-J evenness. Clonotypes shared by more than one individual were considered public. Using fastp trimming at Q25 and MiXCR clonotype assembly, TCRdb reanalyzed the public sequencing data and kept in-frame beta chains. Each record represents a unique CDR3 protein, reported with the most common genes and DNA among its rows. The V and J calls here are based on TCRdb, not the publication. The sample records some 240,000 distinct CDR3 sequences, roughly 19% of which are singletons. The ten largest clones represent 10% to 15% of the sample.

These sequences were also reported in another study, on T cells in Graves' hyperthyroidism and ophthalmopathy. According to the second study: A patient counted as having stable Graves' hyperthyroidism if no progression to ophthalmopathy occurred over 18 months of follow-up. Hyperthyroidism patients were newly diagnosed, had a disease duration of under 2 months, and were aged 18 to 65 years. Patients with uncontrolled infections, other autoimmune diseases, pregnancy or lactation were excluded. Clinical symptoms, serum thyroxine and TRAb, thyroid ultrasound, and orbital computed tomography formed the basis for the diagnoses. The TCR CDR3 was subjected to a first round of RT-PCR using the HTBI primer set and the Qiagen OneStep RT-PCR kit. Most expanded thyroid clonotypes (frequency above 0.001) were also detected in blood, a finding suggesting that blood repertoires may reflect thyroid immune responses. A 13 V-J signature model separated ophthalmopathy from stable hyperthyroidism, with around 90% sensitivity and about 81% specificity in cross-validation and 80%/75% in testing. In validation, progression to ophthalmopathy was predicted by the model with 70% to 71% sensitivity and 72.22% specificity, a median of about 6.8 months before onset. TCR V-J signatures able to tell the groups apart were searched for in a discovery cohort of some 100 patients, of whom more than 40 had Graves' ophthalmopathy and roughly 59 had stable Graves' hyperthyroidism. Whether ophthalmopathy could be predicted prospectively was tested in an independent validation cohort made up of roughly 19 hyperthyroidism patients plus 17 patients who later progressed to ophthalmopathy. The roughly 100 discovery patients were randomly divided into training and test sets at a 7:3 ratio. Thyroid tissue and blood T-cell repertoires from about 6 Graves' hyperthyroidism patients were also compared in the study. After sampling, hyperthyroidism patients received methimazole starting at 30 mg daily, and ophthalmopathy patients received high-dose intravenous methylprednisolone. Libraries were constructed in a second round of multiplex PCR, after which size selection and purification were performed. Paired-end sequencing of the libraries was performed with 100 bp reads on an Illumina HiSeq2000. Raw data were processed with SOAPnuke, discarding reads with adapters, uncalled bases, mean Phred below 15, or no exact constant-primer or identifier match. High-quality paired reads were merged using COPE v1.2.5, and each unique nucleotide sequence was defined as a clonotype. MiTCR v1.1 was used to align the clonotypes against IMGT TRBV, TRBD and TRBJ reference segments. The analysis included only V-J combinations with a frequency above 0.0001, which together covered over 98% of the repertoires. A TCS score was defined as the ratio between F50 (clonal expansion) and ExV (chaos), using BLOSUM62-based TCRdist between CDR3 peptides within each V-J. Welch's t-statistics and random forest reduced approximately 520 V-J features to under 15, which were used in a naive Bayes classifier (R e1071). No statistical method was used to fix the sample size in advance, and group allocation was not hidden from the investigators. The paper reports TCR Vbeta CDR3 sequencing of approximately 130 peripheral blood samples: 40 or so ophthalmopathy, fewer than 80 hyperthyroidism and about 17 progressor patients.

The clonotype comes from a woman aged 30 to 39 with Graves disease. Donor details come from another sample of the same person, matched by shared clones. The material was peripheral blood mononuclear cells (PBMCs), obtained at new diagnosis, from a patient treated with antithyroid drugs.

The DNA reads TGTGCCAGCATCCTACCGGGACTCATATTATACGAGCAGTACTTC. The encoded protein is CASILPGLILYEQYF. The chain is made from TRBV2 and TRBJ2-7; TRBD2 is perhaps the D gene, given 6 matching bases. The junction carries 20 bases between V and J, which are trimmed by 7 bases and 4 bases respectively. The CDR3 contains 15 residues, cysteine and phenylalanine counted. The only DNA kept is the CDR3, 45 bases in frame from the first base. The germline V gene supplies CDR1 SNHLY and CDR2 FYNNEI.